This TCR beta chain appears in the sequencing data of a study of blood T cell repertoires in COVID-19. Study-wide context: Acute and convalescent COVID-19 specimens originated in the United States, Italy and Spain.

The CDR3 contains 17 residues. The trim removed 5 bases at V and 1 base at J, leaving 6 bases unmatched. CDR1 KGHDR and CDR2 SFDVKD come from the germline V gene. Per the study methods: Amplification of reference gene primers was used by the study to estimate nucleated cell counts. Sequencing used immunoSEQ multiplex PCR; TCRdb keeps in-frame clones, though not all of them. D and trimming were read from the DNA, whereas the V and J calls and clone size are those reported in that table. The sample has some 70,000 clones, around 89% seen once; the top ten hold roughly 2.8%. The chain has TRBV24-1 and TRBJ2-6; 8 nucleotides line up with TRBD1. This sequence originates from a man aged 50 to 60 with acute or convalescent COVID-19. The specimen sequenced was peripheral blood. The DNA for the CDR3 is TGTGCCACCAGTGGGGACAGGTATAGTTCTGGGGCCAACGTCCTGACTTTC. This translates into CATSGDRYSSGANVLTF.